This T cell receptor beta chain is from a study of cytomegalovirus exposure and HLA in healthy donors. Study-level results: The study flagged some 180 TCR beta chains as cytomegalovirus-associated. The majority of TCR sequences were rare, yet some public TCRs appeared in many donors.

As regards this clone: Its antigen remains unknown.

PCR was performed using 60 Vbeta and 13 Jbeta primers. The repertoire was sequenced with immunoSEQ multiplex PCR; TCRdb's copy has only in-frame clones and lacks some. Counted here are roughly 120,000 clones, around 70% occurring once; the ten biggest clones make up 4.1%. Deletions cut 3 bases from V and 6 bases from J, with 12 bases between. CDR3 size: 13 residues. Germline-derived CDR1 and CDR2 are SGHAT and FQNNGV. Healthy bone marrow donors formed the donor group. The rearrangement links TRBV11-2 to TRBJ2-7; TRBD2 might be the D (5 bases). Sequencing used PBMCs. This TCR came from a woman between 35 and 50 years old in good health and CMV-seronegative. The CDR3 DNA reads as TGTGCCAGCAGCTTCGGAGCGGTGGGCGAGCAGTACTTC. Its translation: CASSFGAVGEQYF.